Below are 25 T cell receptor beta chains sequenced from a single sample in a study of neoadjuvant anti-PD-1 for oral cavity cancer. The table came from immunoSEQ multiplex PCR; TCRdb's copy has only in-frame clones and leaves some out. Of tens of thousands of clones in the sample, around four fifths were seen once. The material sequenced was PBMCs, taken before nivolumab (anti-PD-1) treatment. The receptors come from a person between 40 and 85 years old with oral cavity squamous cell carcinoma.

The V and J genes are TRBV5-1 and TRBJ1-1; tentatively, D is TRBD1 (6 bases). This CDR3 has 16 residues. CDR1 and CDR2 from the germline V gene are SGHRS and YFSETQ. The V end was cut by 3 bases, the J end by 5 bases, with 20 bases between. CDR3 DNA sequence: TGCGCCAGCAGCTATGATATGGGGGGGCTGGATACTGAAGCTTTCTTT. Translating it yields CASSYDMGGLDTEAFF.

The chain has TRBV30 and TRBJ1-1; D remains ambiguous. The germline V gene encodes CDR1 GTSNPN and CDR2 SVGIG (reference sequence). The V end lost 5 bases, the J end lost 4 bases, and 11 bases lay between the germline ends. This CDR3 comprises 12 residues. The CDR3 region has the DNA TGTGCCTGGGCCTATTGGGCCACTGAAGCTTTCTTT. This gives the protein CAWAYWATEAFF. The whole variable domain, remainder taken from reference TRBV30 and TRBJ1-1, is SQTIHQWPATLVQPVGSPLSLECTVEGTSNPNLYWYRQAAGRGLQLLFYSVGIGQISSEVPQNLSASRPQDRQFILSSKKLLLSDSGFYLCAWAYWATEAFFGQGTRLTVV.

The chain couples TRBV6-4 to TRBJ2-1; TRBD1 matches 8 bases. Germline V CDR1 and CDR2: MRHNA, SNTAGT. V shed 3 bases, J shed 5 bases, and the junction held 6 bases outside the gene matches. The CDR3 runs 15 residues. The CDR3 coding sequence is TGTGCCAGCAGTGAAGGCAGGGGGCCTGACAATGAGCAGTTCTTC. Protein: CASSEGRGPDNEQFF.

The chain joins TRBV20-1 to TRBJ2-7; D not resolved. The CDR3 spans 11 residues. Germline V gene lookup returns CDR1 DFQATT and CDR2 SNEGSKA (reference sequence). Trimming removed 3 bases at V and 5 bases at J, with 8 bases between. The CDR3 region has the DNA TGCAGTGCTAGGGGTGGGGACGAGCAGTACTTC. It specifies CSARGGDEQYF.

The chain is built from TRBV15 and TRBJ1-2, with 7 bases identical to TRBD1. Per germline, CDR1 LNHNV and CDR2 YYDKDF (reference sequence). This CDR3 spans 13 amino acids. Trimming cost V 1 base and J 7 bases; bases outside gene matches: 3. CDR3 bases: TGTGCCACCAGCAGAGGGAGGACAGGTGGCTACACCTTC. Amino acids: CATSRGRTGGYTF.

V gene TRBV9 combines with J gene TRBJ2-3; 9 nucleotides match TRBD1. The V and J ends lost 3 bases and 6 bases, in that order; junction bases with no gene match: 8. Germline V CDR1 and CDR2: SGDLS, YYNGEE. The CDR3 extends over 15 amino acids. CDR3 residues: CASSGDRVDFDTQYF. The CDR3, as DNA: TGTGCCAGCAGCGGGGACAGGGTTGATTTCGATACGCAGTATTTT.

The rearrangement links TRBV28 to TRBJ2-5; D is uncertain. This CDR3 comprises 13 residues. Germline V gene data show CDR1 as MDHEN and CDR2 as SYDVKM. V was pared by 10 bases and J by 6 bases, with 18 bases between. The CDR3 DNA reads TGTGCCACCACAATCGGCCCCTACCAGACCCAGTACTTC. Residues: CATTIGPYQTQYF.

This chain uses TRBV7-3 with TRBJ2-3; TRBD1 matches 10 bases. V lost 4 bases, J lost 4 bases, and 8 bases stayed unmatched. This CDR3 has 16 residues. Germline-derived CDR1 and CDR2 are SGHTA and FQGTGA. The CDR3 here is CASSSRGQGNPDTQYF. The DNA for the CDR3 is TGTGCCAGCAGCTCCCGGGGACAGGGGAACCCAGATACGCAGTATTTT.

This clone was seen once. This CDR3 is CASSLGAAGQGAYEQYF. For the CDR3, the DNA is TGCGCCAGCAGCTTGGGTGCTGCGGGACAGGGGGCCTACGAGCAGTACTTC. This chain uses TRBV5-1 with TRBJ2-7; TRBD1 matches at 11 bases. The junction had 7 bases not matched to a gene; V was cut back by 0 bases and J by 2 bases. CDR3 length equals 17 residues. Germline values: CDR1 SGHRS, CDR2 YFSETQ.

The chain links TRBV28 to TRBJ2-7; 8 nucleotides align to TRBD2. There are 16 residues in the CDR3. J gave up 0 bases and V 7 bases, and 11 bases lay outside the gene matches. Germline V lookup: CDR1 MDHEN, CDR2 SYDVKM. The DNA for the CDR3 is TGTGCCAGCATTCCCACCGGGGGGGCGAGCTCCTACGAGCAGTACTTC. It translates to CASIPTGGASSYEQYF.

The CDR3 sequence is CASSQDLLAVVFYGYTF. CDR3 nucleotide sequence: TGCGCCAGCAGCCAAGATCTTTTGGCAGTAGTCTTTTATGGCTACACCTTC. This chain links TRBV4-1 with TRBJ1-2; no definite D call. V was shortened by 0 bases and J by 5 bases, with 19 bases between the two germline ends. CDR1 is MGHRA and CDR2 is YSYEKL in the germline V gene. The CDR3 consists of 17 residues.

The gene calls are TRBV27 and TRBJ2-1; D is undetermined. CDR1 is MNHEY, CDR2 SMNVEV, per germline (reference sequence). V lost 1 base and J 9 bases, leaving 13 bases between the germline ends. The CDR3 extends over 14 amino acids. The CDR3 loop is CASSLYPVGSEQFF. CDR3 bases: TGTGCCAGCAGTTTATATCCCGTAGGTAGTGAGCAGTTCTTC.

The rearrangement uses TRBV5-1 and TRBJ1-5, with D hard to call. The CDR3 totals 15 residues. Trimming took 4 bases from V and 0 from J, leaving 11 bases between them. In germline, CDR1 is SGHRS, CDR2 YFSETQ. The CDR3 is CASSPGGRSNQPQHF. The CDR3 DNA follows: TGCGCCAGCAGCCCGGGCGGACGTAGCAATCAGCCCCAGCATTTT.

The CDR3 loop reads CASSSRTGPADTQYF. DNA of the CDR3: TGTGCCAGCAGCTCGCGGACAGGCCCAGCAGATACGCAGTATTTT. The chain uses TRBV7-9 and TRBJ2-3; 7 bases match TRBD1. Germline assignment: CDR1 SEHNR and CDR2 FQNEAQ (reference sequence). This CDR3 is 15 amino acids long. The V and J ends lost 4 bases and 4 bases, in that order; junction bases with no gene match: 8.

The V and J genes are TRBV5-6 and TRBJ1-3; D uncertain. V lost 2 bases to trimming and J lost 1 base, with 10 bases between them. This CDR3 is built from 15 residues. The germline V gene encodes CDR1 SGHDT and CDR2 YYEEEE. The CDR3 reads CASSLSPRSGNTIYF. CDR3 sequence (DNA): TGTGCCAGCAGCTTATCACCTCGGTCTGGAAACACCATATATTTT.

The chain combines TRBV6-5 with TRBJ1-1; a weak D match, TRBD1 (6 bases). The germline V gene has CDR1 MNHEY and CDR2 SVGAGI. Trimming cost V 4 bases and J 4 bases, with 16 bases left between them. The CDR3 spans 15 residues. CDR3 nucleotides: TGTGCCAGCAGTTGGACAGTTCTGAGGACCACTGAAGCTTTCTTT. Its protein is CASSWTVLRTTEAFF.

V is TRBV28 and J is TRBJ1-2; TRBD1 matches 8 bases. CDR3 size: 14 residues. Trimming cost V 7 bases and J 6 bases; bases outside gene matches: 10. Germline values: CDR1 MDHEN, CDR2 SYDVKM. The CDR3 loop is CASISYPDRDGYTF. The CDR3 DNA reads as TGTGCCAGCATTTCCTACCCGGACAGGGATGGCTACACCTTC.

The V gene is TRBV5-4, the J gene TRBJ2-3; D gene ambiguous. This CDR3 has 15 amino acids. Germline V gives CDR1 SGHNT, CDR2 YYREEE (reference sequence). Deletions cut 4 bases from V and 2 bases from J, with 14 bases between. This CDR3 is CASSRQTRNTDTQYF. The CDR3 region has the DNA TGTGCCAGCAGCCGCCAGACACGGAACACAGATACGCAGTATTTT.

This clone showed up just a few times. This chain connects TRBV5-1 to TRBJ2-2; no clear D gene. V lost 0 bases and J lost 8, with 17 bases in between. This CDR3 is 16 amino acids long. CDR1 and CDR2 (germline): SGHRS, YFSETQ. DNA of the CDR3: TGCGCCAGCAGCTTGGATGTGACCCCTAACGCGGGGGAGCTGTTTTTT. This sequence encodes CASSLDVTPNAGELFF. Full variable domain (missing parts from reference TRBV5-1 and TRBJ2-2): KAGVTQTPRYLIKTRGQQVTLSCSPISGHRSVSWYQQTPGQGLQFLFEYFSETQRNKGNFPGRFSGRQFSNSRSEMNVSTLELGDSALYLCASSLDVTPNAGELFFGEGSRLTVL.

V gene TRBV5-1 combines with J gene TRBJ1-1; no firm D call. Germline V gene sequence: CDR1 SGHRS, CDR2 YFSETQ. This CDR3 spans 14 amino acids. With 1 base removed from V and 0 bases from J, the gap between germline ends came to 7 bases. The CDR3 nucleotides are TGCGCCAGCAGCTTGCGGCCCATGAACACTGAAGCTTTCTTT. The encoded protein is CASSLRPMNTEAFF.

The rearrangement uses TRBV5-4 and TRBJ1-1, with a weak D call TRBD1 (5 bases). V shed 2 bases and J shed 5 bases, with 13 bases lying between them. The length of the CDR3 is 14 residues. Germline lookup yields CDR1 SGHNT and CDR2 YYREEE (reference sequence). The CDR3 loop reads CASSFGTSRTEAFF. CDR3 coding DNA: TGTGCCAGCAGCTTCGGGACCAGTCGGACTGAAGCTTTCTTT.

CDR3 residues: CASSQWHEQYF. DNA of the CDR3: TGTGCCAGCAGCCAATGGCACGAGCAGTACTTC. J is TRBJ2-7 and V is TRBV4-2; D is ambiguous. Looked up from germline, CDR1 is LGHNA and CDR2 is YNFKEQ. The CDR3 sequence is 11 residues long. Deletions cut 2 bases from V and 5 bases from J, with 4 bases between.

CDR3 DNA sequence: TGCGCCAGCACCCGGGGGGGGGCTGTCACAGATACGCAGTATTTT. Translated: CASTRGGAVTDTQYF. The genes are TRBV4-1 and TRBJ2-3; 8 nucleotides line up with TRBD2. Losses at the gene ends were 7 bases for V and 2 bases for J; bases not matched to a gene: 8. CDR3 length: 15 amino acids. Germline-derived CDR1 and CDR2 are MGHRA and YSYEKL.

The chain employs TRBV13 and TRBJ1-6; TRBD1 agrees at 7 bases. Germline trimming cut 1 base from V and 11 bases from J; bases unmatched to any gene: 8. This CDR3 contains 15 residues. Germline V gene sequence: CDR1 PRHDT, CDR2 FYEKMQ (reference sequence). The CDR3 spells CASSLDRGRVAPLHF. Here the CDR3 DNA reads TGTGCCAGCAGCTTAGATAGGGGGCGCGTCGCACCCCTCCACTTT.

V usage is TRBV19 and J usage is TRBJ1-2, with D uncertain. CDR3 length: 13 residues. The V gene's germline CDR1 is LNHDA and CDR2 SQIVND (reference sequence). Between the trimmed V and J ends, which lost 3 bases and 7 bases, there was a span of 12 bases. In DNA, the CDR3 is TGTGCCAGTAGTATTCTACGGGCGTCTGGCTACACCTTC. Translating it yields CASSILRASGYTF.